The rows below give T cell receptor beta chains drawn from one sample of a study of T cell responses to AZD1222 COVID-19 vaccine. Clones were sequenced by immunoSEQ multiplex PCR, and TCRdb holds only the in-frame ones, with some missing. The sample holds about 130,000 clones, 75% to 90% seen once. The sequencing here drew on peripheral blood, taken on day 0 of AZD1222 vaccination. Receptor source: an adult in good health. Both conserved end residues are part of each CDR3. D genes are given only for firm matches. Part of the rows lack a size; the others show once, few, many or a class for expanded clones.

TRBV19	-	-	TRBJ1-3	CASSTYSGNTIYF
TRBV5-1	TRBD2	-	TRBJ2-3	CASSPPLAGGTDTQYF
TRBV7-6	TRBD1	-	TRBJ1-1	CASSPGLTGGFFVNTEAFF
TRBV5-5	-	-	TRBJ1-5	CASSLRRDNQPQHF
TRBV6-1	TRBD1	-	TRBJ1-3	CASSGGQGGNTIYF
TRBV5-5	-	once	TRBJ2-5	CASSLAQGMRETQYF
TRBV28	-	-	TRBJ1-6	CAARQGPSNSPLHF
TRBV5-1	-	few	TRBJ1-6	CASRRENFYNSPLHF
TRBV11-3	-	-	TRBJ2-3	CASSLFRGADTQYF
TRBV4-2	-	-	TRBJ2-7	CASSQDGQGLYEQYF
TRBV4-1	TRBD1	-	TRBJ1-4	CASSQGPGGNEKLFF
TRBV19	-	-	TRBJ2-3	CASSITGDTQYF
TRBV7-9	TRBD1	-	TRBJ1-3	CASSSGTGVGNTIYF
TRBV9	-	-	TRBJ1-6	CASSVAGTRGSPLHF
TRBV5-1	-	few	TRBJ2-2	CASSPDISNTGELFF
TRBV5-4	TRBD2	-	TRBJ2-5	CASSSWVAGGEETQYF